The TCR beta chain under discussion was sequenced for a study of blood T cell repertoires in COVID-19. Study at large: The United States, Italy and Spain were the sources of the acute and convalescent COVID-19 samples. From T cells, B-cell-depleted T cells, or PBMCs came the material, which was cDNA or gDNA.

V shed 2 bases and J 3 bases; nucleotides not matched to a gene: 2. CDR3 length: 15 residues. The V gene's germline CDR1 is MNHEY and CDR2 SVGAGI. As handled by the study authors: Amplified reference gene primers provided the basis for estimating nucleated cell counts. Sequenced by immunoSEQ multiplex PCR; TCRdb stores in-frame clones only, minus some. The DNA gave D and trimming, while V, J and clone size come from that table. The repertoire consists of roughly 130,000 clones, with roughly 88% occurring once and the leading ten covering about 10%. The receptor was derived from a man in his sixties with active or convalescent COVID-19. The genes are TRBV6-5 and TRBJ2-7; 12 bases fit TRBD2. Sequencing used peripheral blood. The chain's CDR3 is CASSYRLAGVYEQYF. CDR3 bases: TGTGCCAGCAGTTACAGACTAGCGGGAGTCTACGAGCAGTACTTC.